This T cell receptor (beta chain) was identified during a study of T cells after yellow fever vaccination. One entry per CDR3 protein results from TCRdb running MiXCR on the 5' RACE reads. Of about 430,000 distinct CDR3 sequences listed, around 20% were seen once; the top ten hold about 18%. The J segment lost 1 base and the V segment lost 1 base, leaving 5 bases of the junction unmatched. Germline CDR1 is LGHNA and CDR2 is YSLEER. The CDR3 extends over 17 amino acids. This clonotype was seen a handful of times. This specimen consisted of PBMCs, obtained before the yellow fever booster vaccination. The chain is built from TRBV4-3 and TRBJ2-3; 10 bases fit TRBD2. This TCR was recovered from a man younger than 35 who received the YFV17D yellow fever vaccine. CDR3 nucleotide sequence: TGCGCCAGCAGCCAAGGCGGGCTAGCGGGAGGCACAGATACGCAGTATTTT. It codes for CASSQGGLAGGTDTQYF.